Shown below are 14 T cell receptor beta chains from a single sample sequenced in a study of post-analysis software for immune sequencing data. Unique molecular identifiers tagged the TCR beta cDNA libraries. Each CDR3 protein is one row after TCRdb ran MiXCR on the PCR reads. The sample yields about 380,000 distinct CDR3 sequences, about a third seen once. No antigen is known for these receptors. Study observations and caveats: Elevated frequency relative to controls characterized four or five TRBV segments in patients, TRBV5-6, TRBV5-1 and TRBV20-1 among them.

The sequenced sample was blood. The receptors come from a girl aged 10 to 17 with multiple sclerosis.

This chain joins TRBV4-2 and TRBJ1-5; tentatively, D is TRBD1 (5 bases). The CDR3 has 15 residues. V was clipped by 2 bases and J by 7 bases, with 15 bases between them. CDR1 LGHNA and CDR2 YNFKEQ come from the germline V gene. CDR3 protein: CASSQPDGDAQPQHF. The CDR3 coding sequence is TGTGCCAGCAGCCAACCGGACGGGGACGCCCAGCCCCAGCATTTT.

The V call is TRBV7-3, the J call TRBJ1-6, with D maybe TRBD1 (6 bases). The CDR3 is made up of 18 amino acids. Trimming stripped 0 bases from V and 9 bases from J, with 21 bases between. CDR1 is SGHTA, CDR2 FQGTGA, per germline. The DNA for the CDR3 is TGTGCCAGCAGCTTAACAGGAGAGCGGGACACGATCCCTTCACCCCTCCACTTT. This gives the protein CASSLTGERDTIPSPLHF.

For this clonotype: One end of the junction is discordant with germline, which a read error may explain. The chain carries TRBV15 and TRBJ2-1; TRBD2 matches 14 bases. CDR3 size: 17 residues. Germline CDR1 and CDR2: LNHNV and YYDKDF (reference sequence). CDR3 sequence: CATTNLKTSGGDNQQFF. The CDR3 nucleotides read TGTGCCACCACCAACCTCAAGACTAGCGGGGGGGACAATCAGCAGTTCTTC.

The chain combines TRBV11-2 with TRBJ1-2; possible D gene TRBD1, 5 bases. V lost 5 bases and J lost 5, with 18 bases in between. The CDR3 spans 15 residues. The germline V gene encodes CDR1 SGHAT and CDR2 FQNNGV. The DNA for the CDR3 is TGTGCCAGCAGCCAAATATCGATTGGGGGGTATGGCTACACCTTC. It codes for CASSQISIGGYGYTF.

The chain uses TRBV6-5 and TRBJ1-2, with D tentatively TRBD1 (5 bases). This CDR3 has 16 amino acids. Per the germline V gene, CDR1 is MNHEY and CDR2 is SVGAGI. V lost 5 bases, J lost 3 bases, and 19 bases lay in between. CDR3 sequence: CASSTPRQRRHYGYTF. CDR3 DNA: TGTGCCAGCAGTACCCCCAGACAGAGACGACACTATGGCTACACCTTC.

The chain links TRBV20-1 to TRBJ1-2; 8 bases fit TRBD1. The CDR3 totals 12 residues. Germline trimming cut 6 bases from V and 4 bases from J; bases unmatched to any gene: 4. The V gene's germline CDR1 is DFQATT and CDR2 SNEGSKA (reference sequence). The CDR3 sequence is CSARQGPYGYTF. The CDR3 coding sequence is TGCAGTGCGAGACAGGGGCCCTATGGCTACACCTTC.

In this sample, this clonotype turned up many times. This rearrangement joins TRBV11-2 to TRBJ2-2, with a weak D call TRBD2 (6 bases). Germline CDR1 reads SGHAT; CDR2 reads FQNNGV. Trimming took 5 bases from V and 0 from J, leaving 13 bases between them. There are 16 residues in the CDR3. The CDR3 sequence is CASSPISGANTGELFF. CDR3 DNA sequence: TGTGCCAGCAGCCCGATTAGCGGAGCGAACACCGGGGAGCTGTTTTTT.

CDR3 in amino acids: CASSVGLSVNEQYF. CDR3 in DNA: TGTGCCAGCAGCGTAGGCCTTAGCGTCAACGAGCAGTACTTC. The chain carries TRBV9 and TRBJ2-7, with a tentative D call TRBD2 (5 bases). The CDR3 extends over 14 amino acids. Between the trimmed V and J ends, which lost 0 bases and 5 bases, there was a span of 12 bases. CDR1 is SGDLS and CDR2 is YYNGEE in the germline V gene.

This clonotype was seen only a few times. This sequence joins TRBV18 and TRBJ2-5; a possible D gene is TRBD2 (5 bases). Germline CDR1 and CDR2: KGHSH and LQKENI. The CDR3 has 11 amino acids. Trimming took 5 bases from V and 11 from J, leaving 12 bases between them. This chain's CDR3 is CASSTHGEQYF. In DNA form, the CDR3 reads TGTGCCAGCTCAACCCATGGGGAGCAGTACTTC.

The chain carries TRBV27 and TRBJ2-7, with TRBD2 matching over 12 bases. The CDR3 has 20 amino acids. Germline CDR1 MNHEY, CDR2 SMNVEV (reference sequence). V dropped 3 bases and J dropped 2; count of bases not matched to a gene: 17. CDR3 region: CASSLGSPGLAGNFPYEQYF. The DNA of the CDR3 is TGTGCCAGCAGTTTGGGCTCTCCGGGACTAGCGGGTAACTTCCCCTACGAGCAGTACTTC.

In this sample, this clonotype turned up a few times. This chain links TRBV11-2 with TRBJ2-3; 9 bases map to TRBD2. This CDR3 has 16 amino acids. Trimming took 3 bases from V and 4 from J; bases not matched to a gene: 8. Per the germline V gene, CDR1 is SGHAT and CDR2 is FQNNGV. CDR3 DNA: TGTGCCAGCAGCTTCATGTCTAGCGGGGTTGCAGATACGCAGTATTTT. It specifies CASSFMSSGVADTQYF.

As concerns this clonotype: It is likely a read error, because the conserved phenylalanine at the end of the CDR3 is missing. This chain links TRBV20-1 with TRBJ2-3; D may be TRBD2 (7 bases). Germline values: CDR1 DFQATT, CDR2 SNEGSKA (reference sequence). The CDR3 is made up of 15 amino acids. The germline V and J ends were trimmed by 3 bases and 0 bases, with 13 bases remaining between them. CDR3 sequence: CSASWGGPSTDTQYV. The CDR3 DNA sequence: TGCAGTGCTAGTTGGGGGGGGCCTAGCACAGATACGCAGTATGTT.

This sequence joins TRBV29-1 and TRBJ1-1; TRBD1 is a possible D gene (5 bases). The CDR3 covers 13 residues. Germline CDR1 SQVTM, CDR2 ANQGSEA. Trimming pared 6 bases from V and 4 bases from J, leaving 15 bases between. The CDR3 protein is CSVTGPGGTEAFF. The CDR3 region has the DNA TGCAGCGTCACGGGACCGGGGGGCACTGAAGCTTTCTTT.

The genes are TRBV7-9 and TRBJ2-3; D is possibly TRBD2 (7 bases). Germline V gene lookup returns CDR1 SEHNR and CDR2 FQNEAQ (reference sequence). V dropped 5 bases and J dropped 4 bases, with 19 bases sitting between them. This CDR3 is built from 16 residues. CDR3 protein: CASSPHGGGLSDTQYF. The CDR3 coding sequence is TGTGCCAGCAGCCCCCATGGGGGGGGCCTCTCAGATACGCAGTATTTT.